The rows below give T cell receptor beta chains drawn from one sample of a study of cytomegalovirus exposure and HLA in healthy donors. Some clones are missing from TCRdb's copy, which holds only in-frame ones; the method was immunoSEQ multiplex PCR. The sample has 180,000 or so clones; 80% to 90% are singletons. Material for sequencing was PBMCs. These receptor sequences come from a man aged 18 to 30 in good health and CMV-seropositive. CDR3s include the opening cysteine and the closing phenylalanine or tryptophan. D genes are given only for firm matches. Size values are once, few and many counts, or a class for expanded clones, and some rows have none.

j_gene | abundance | d_gene | v_gene | CDR3aa | CDR3nt
TRBJ2-7 | - | - | TRBV5-1 | CASSLAGTYEQYF | TGCGCCAGCAGTCTGGCAGGTACCTACGAGCAGTACTTC
TRBJ2-5 | - | - | TRBV9 | CASSVQMNQETQYF | TGTGCCAGCAGCGTGCAGATGAACCAAGAGACCCAGTACTTC
TRBJ1-2 | - | TRBD1 | TRBV5-1 | CASATGSGGYTF | TGCGCCAGCGCGACAGGGTCGGGAGGCTACACCTTC
TRBJ1-1 | - | - | TRBV19 | CASRPQGNTEAFF | TGTGCCAGTAGGCCCCAGGGGAACACTGAAGCTTTCTTT
TRBJ2-7 | - | - | TRBV27 | CASSLQGGLNEQYF | TGTGCCAGCAGTTTACAGGGGGGTCTTAACGAGCAGTACTTC
TRBJ2-7 | - | TRBD1 | TRBV10-2 | CASRQGVYEQYF | TGCGCCAGCAGACAGGGGGTGTACGAGCAGTACTTC
TRBJ1-2 | - | TRBD1 | TRBV10-3 | CATHSGQGDGYTF | TGTGCCACCCATTCAGGACAGGGCGATGGCTACACCTTC
TRBJ2-2 | - | TRBD2 | TRBV19 | CASRRSFILAGAGTGELFF | TGTGCCAGTAGACGCTCCTTTATCTTAGCGGGGGCCGGAACCGGGGAGCTGTTTTTT
TRBJ2-7 | - | - | TRBV11-3 | CASSRGLRGRNYEQYF | TGTGCCAGCAGCCGGGGGTTAAGGGGACGGAACTACGAGCAGTACTTC
TRBJ2-5 | - | TRBD2 | TRBV7-9 | CASSLSGGETQYF | TGTGCCAGCAGCTTAAGCGGGGGGGAGACCCAGTACTTC
TRBJ2-7 | - | - | TRBV4-1 | CASSRLGVTGSYEQYF | TGCGCCAGCAGCCGACTCGGGGTGACAGGATCCTACGAGCAGTACTTC
TRBJ2-2 | - | TRBD2 | TRBV5-1 | CASSAIAGGPGELFF | TGCGCCAGCAGCGCCATCGCGGGGGGCCCCGGGGAGCTGTTTTTT
TRBJ1-5 | - | TRBD1 | TRBV19 | CASSVVQGIGGQPQHF | TGTGCCAGTAGTGTAGTACAGGGGATCGGGGGTCAGCCCCAGCATTTT
TRBJ2-5 | few | - | TRBV7-9 | CATPGVGSGETQYF | TGTGCCACCCCAGGGGTTGGGTCCGGAGAGACCCAGTACTTC
TRBJ2-7 | - | - | TRBV4-3 | CASSQQRVSYEQYF | TGCGCCAGCAGCCAACAGCGGGTCTCCTACGAGCAGTACTTC
TRBJ1-4 | - | TRBD1 | TRBV4-1 | CASNQQGATNEKLFF | TGCGCCAGCAACCAACAGGGGGCGACTAATGAAAAACTGTTTTTT
TRBJ2-7 | - | - | TRBV2 | CASNNRVPHEQYF | TGTGCCAGCAATAACAGGGTCCCCCACGAGCAGTACTTC
TRBJ1-1 | - | - | TRBV7-2 | CASSLVILGREDTEAFF | TGTGCCAGCAGCTTAGTCATCTTGGGCAGGGAGGACACTGAAGCTTTCTTT
TRBJ2-3 | - | - | TRBV7-2 | CASSYGSGGADTQYF | TGTGCCAGCAGCTACGGGAGCGGTGGCGCAGATACGCAGTATTTT
TRBJ2-3 | - | TRBD1 | TRBV5-1 | CASSLDRGVTDTQYF | TGCGCCAGCAGCTTGGACAGGGGCGTCACAGATACGCAGTATTTT
TRBJ1-6 | - | - | TRBV4-3 | CASSQDQVSPLHF | TGCGCCAGCAGCCAAGATCAGGTCTCGCCCCTCCACTTT
TRBJ1-2 | - | - | TRBV11-2 | CASSPRSSVFGYTF | TGTGCCAGCAGCCCCCGTAGTTCTGTGTTTGGCTACACCTTC
TRBJ2-2 | - | - | TRBV7-9 | CASSLATGANTGELFF | TGTGCCAGCAGCTTAGCGACGGGGGCGAACACCGGGGAGCTGTTTTTT
TRBJ1-6 | - | - | TRBV5-1 | CASSSGGVDSPLHF | TGCGCCAGCAGCTCTGGAGGGGTTGACTCACCCCTCCACTTT
TRBJ2-2 | few | TRBD2 | TRBV11-3 | CASSSSLIAGGNTGELFF | TGTGCCAGCAGCTCCAGCCTAATAGCGGGGGGGAACACCGGGGAGCTGTTTTTT
TRBJ2-7 | - | - | TRBV6-5 | CASSEAHYEQYF | TGTGCCAGCAGTGAAGCGCATTACGAGCAGTACTTC
TRBJ1-1 | - | - | TRBV10-1 | CATSPSGPNTEAFF | TGCGCCACTTCTCCCTCAGGTCCCAACACTGAAGCTTTCTTT
TRBJ2-5 | - | TRBD1 | TRBV5-8 | CASSLEGTGGRETQYF | TGTGCCAGCAGCCTGGAGGGGACAGGGGGAAGAGAGACCCAGTACTTC
TRBJ1-2 | - | TRBD1 | TRBV4-3 | CASSQGDSNYGYTF | TGCGCCAGCAGCCAGGGGGACAGTAACTATGGCTACACCTTC
TRBJ2-7 | - | TRBD1 | TRBV6-6 | CASTRAGGYEQYF | TGTGCCAGCACACGGGCAGGGGGCTACGAGCAGTACTTC
TRBJ1-5 | - | - | TRBV15 | CATSRESAGQYQPQHF | TGTGCCACCAGCAGAGAATCGGCAGGGCAGTATCAGCCCCAGCATTTT
TRBJ1-2 | - | TRBD1 | TRBV29-1 | CSVPTGSHYGYTF | TGCAGCGTTCCGACAGGGTCGCACTATGGCTACACCTTC
TRBJ2-5 | - | - | TRBV7-9 | CASSPGTTKETQYF | TGTGCCAGCAGCCCCGGGACAACCAAGGAGACCCAGTACTTC
TRBJ2-7 | few | TRBD1 | TRBV7-2 | CASSSLRGLRYEQYF | TGTGCCAGCAGCTCCCTCAGGGGGCTGCGCTACGAGCAGTACTTC
TRBJ2-1 | - | TRBD1 | TRBV6-1 | CASSGRDRDHNEQFF | TGTGCCAGCAGTGGCCGGGACAGGGACCACAATGAGCAGTTCTTC
TRBJ2-5 | - | - | TRBV9 | CASSVAGGETQYF | TGTGCCAGCAGCGTAGCAGGGGGGGAGACCCAGTACTTC
TRBJ1-1 | - | - | TRBV18 | CASSPPGRGTEAFF | TGTGCCAGCTCACCACCTGGGAGGGGGACTGAAGCTTTCTTT
TRBJ1-6 | - | - | TRBV18 | CASSTRQGGNSPLHF | TGTGCCAGCTCAACCCGGCAGGGTGGAAATTCACCCCTCCACTTT